This T cell receptor beta chain came from a study of blood T cell repertoires in COVID-19. Study-level information: Some COVID-19 samples were acute and others convalescent; all came from the United States, Italy and Spain.

Assay used: immunoSEQ multiplex PCR; TCRdb lists only in-frame clones, some missing. There are about 160,000 clones in the sample; about 87% occur only once, and 9% to 12% lies in the top ten. The Seattle site enrolled patients during active infection and followed them longitudinally. A single count supports this clone. The V gene lost 3 bases and the J gene lost 7 bases, with 10 bases spanning the gap. Germline values: CDR1 LNHDA, CDR2 SQIVND (reference sequence). The CDR3 sequence is 13 residues long. Sequenced material: peripheral blood. The source is a woman in her 70s with COVID-19, enrolled during active disease. The V and J genes are TRBV19 and TRBJ1-5, with D uncertain. CDR3 coding DNA: TGTGCCAGTAGTATCCGGGGAGGACAGCCCCAGCATTTT. It codes for CASSIRGGQPQHF.